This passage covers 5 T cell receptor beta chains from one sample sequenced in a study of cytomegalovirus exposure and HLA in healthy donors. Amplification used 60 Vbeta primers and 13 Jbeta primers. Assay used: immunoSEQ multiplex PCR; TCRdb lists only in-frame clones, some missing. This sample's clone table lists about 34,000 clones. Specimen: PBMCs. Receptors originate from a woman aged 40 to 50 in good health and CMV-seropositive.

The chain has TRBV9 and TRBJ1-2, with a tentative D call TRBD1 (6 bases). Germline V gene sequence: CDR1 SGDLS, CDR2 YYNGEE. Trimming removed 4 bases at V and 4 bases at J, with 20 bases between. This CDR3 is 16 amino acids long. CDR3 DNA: TGTGCCAGCAGCCCTAGCGGGAGCAGGGGCACCTATGGCTACACCTTC. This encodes CASSPSGSRGTYGYTF. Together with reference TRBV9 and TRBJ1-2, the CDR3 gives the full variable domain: DSGVTQTPKHLITATGQRVTLRCSPRSGDLSVYWYQQSLDQGLQFLIQYYNGEERAKGNILERFSAQQFPDLHSELNLSSLELGDSALYFCASSPSGSRGTYGYTFGSGTRLTVV.

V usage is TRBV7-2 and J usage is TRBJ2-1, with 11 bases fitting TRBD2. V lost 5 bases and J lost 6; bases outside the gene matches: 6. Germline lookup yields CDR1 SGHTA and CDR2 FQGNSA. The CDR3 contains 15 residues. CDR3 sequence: CASSPLAGAFNEQFF. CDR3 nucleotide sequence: TGTGCCAGCAGCCCACTAGCGGGGGCCTTCAATGAGCAGTTCTTC. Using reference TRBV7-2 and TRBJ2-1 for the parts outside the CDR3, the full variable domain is GAGVSQSPSNKVTEKGKDVELRCDPISGHTALYWYRQSLGQGLEFLIYFQGNSAPDKSGLPSDRFSAERTGGSVSTLTIQRTQQEDSAVYLCASSPLAGAFNEQFFGPGTRLTVL.

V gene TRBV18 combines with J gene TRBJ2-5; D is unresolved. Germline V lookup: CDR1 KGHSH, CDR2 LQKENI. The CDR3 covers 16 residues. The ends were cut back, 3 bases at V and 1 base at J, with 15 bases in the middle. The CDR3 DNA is TGTGCCAGCTCACCTTCCCGTTCACGAGGCCAAGAGACCCAGTACTTC. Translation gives CASSPSRSRGQETQYF.

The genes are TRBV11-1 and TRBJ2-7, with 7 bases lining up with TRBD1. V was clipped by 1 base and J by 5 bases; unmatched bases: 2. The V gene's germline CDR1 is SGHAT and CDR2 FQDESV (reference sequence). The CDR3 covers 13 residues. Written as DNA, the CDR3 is TGTGCCAGCAGCTTAGACAGGGGTCACGAGCAGTACTTC. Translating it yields CASSLDRGHEQYF.

As DNA, the CDR3 is TGTGCCAGCAGCCTCCGTACCGGGACTAGGTACAATGAGCAGTTCTTC. Its protein is CASSLRTGTRYNEQFF. The chain combines TRBV4-2 with TRBJ2-1, with 8 bases fitting TRBD2. Germline lookup yields CDR1 LGHNA and CDR2 YNFKEQ. The CDR3 consists of 16 residues. The V segment lost 4 bases and the J segment 4 bases; nucleotides outside the gene matches: 9.